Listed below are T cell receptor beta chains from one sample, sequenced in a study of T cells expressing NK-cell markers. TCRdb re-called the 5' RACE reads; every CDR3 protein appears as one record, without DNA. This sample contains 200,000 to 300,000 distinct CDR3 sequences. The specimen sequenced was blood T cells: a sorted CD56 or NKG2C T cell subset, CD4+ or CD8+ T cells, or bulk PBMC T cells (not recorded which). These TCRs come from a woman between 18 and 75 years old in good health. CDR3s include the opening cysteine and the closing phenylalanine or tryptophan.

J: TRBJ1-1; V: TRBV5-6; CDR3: CASSLRGLNTEAFF
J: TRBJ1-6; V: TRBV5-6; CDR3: CASRFGDRISPLHF
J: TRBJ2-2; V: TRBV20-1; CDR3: CSAGFRAEVFRELFF
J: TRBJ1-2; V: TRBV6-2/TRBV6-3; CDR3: CASTPYSGGNYGYTF
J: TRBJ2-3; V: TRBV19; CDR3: CASSASPGTSGSSTDTQYF
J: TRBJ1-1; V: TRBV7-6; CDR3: CASSSGPQGRTEAFF
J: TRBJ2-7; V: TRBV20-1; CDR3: CSARTGRAYEQYF
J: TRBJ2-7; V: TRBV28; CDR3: CASSLRSGQKTYEQYF
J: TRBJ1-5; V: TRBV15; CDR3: CATSRGKGTAYSNQPQHF
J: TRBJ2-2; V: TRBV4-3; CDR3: CASSQGPGRGTGELFF
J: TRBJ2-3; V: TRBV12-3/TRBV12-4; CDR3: CASSLAGEATDTQYF
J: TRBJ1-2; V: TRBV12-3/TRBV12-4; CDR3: CASSTRPNIVGYTF
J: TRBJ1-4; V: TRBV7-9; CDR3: CASSWRNYEKLFF
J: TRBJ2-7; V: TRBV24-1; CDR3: CATSDSGQSSYEQYF
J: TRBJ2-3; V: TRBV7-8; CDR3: CASSPRSQSTDTQYF
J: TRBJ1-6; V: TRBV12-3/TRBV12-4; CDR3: CASSLLTTNSPLHF
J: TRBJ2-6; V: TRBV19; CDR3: CATTPGQGKVGANVLTF
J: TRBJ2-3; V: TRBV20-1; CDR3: CSAPIGGTDTQYF
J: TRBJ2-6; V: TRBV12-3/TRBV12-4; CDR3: CASSLHSGANVLTF
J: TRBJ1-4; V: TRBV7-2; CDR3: CASRRDGNEKLFF
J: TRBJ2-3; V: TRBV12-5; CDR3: CASGLLTGDTHTDTQYF
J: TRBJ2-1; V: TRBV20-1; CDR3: CSATGGASSNEQFF
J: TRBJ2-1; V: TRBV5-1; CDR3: CASSFNVGRSGNEQFF
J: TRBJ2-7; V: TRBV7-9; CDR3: CASSATSGVGEQYF
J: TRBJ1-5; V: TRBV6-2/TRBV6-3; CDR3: CASSVNRPGDQPQHF
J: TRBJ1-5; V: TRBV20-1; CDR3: CSARIGSNQPQHF
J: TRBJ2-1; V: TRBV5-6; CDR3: CASSLGRSREQFF
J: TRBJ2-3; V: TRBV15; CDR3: CATSSVGSRPSGTDTQYF
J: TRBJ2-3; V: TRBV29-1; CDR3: CSVVVGPPTDTQYF
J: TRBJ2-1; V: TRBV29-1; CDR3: CSVAGRNEQFF
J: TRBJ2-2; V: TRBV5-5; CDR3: CASSLANLGELFF
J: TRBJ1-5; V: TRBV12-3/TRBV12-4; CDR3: CASSQQSGQHNQPHHF
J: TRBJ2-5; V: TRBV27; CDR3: CASSLTGGKTQYF
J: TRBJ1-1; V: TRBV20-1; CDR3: CSAPGGGGSTEAFF
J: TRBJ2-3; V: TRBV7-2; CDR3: CASSSRGGTQYF
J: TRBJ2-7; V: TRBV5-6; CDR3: CASIRRDFLSEQYF
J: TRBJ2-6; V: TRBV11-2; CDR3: CASSRDRGRIPGANVLTF
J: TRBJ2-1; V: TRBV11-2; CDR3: CASSLVVWGTSGINEQFF
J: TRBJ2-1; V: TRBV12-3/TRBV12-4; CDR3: CASRKGSMGNEQFF
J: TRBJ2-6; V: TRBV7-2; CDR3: CASSPHPSGANVLTF
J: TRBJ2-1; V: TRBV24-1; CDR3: CATSDRTSGRYEQFF
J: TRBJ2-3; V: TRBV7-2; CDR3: CASSPGGSDDTQYF
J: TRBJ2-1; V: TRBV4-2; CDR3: CASSQEERGYNEQFF
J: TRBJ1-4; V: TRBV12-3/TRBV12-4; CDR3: CASSLGIATNEKLFF
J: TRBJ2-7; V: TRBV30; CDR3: CAWSLATYEQYF
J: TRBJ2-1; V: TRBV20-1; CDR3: CSARSGTDEQFF
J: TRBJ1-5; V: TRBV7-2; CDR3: CASSLTTGSNQPQHF
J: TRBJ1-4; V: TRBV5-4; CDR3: CASSLGARGGEKLFF
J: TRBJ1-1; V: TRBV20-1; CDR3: CSASVSFEAFF
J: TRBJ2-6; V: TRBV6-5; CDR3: CASSYSGISRSGANVLTF
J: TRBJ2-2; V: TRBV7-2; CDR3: CASSPRLAANTGELFF
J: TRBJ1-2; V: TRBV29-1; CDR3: CSVDRTVNYGYTF
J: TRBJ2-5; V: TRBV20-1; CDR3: CSAKTGGKMETQYF
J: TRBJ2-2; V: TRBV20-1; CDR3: CSARTGGATGELFF
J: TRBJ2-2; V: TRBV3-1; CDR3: CASSQGLPGLFF